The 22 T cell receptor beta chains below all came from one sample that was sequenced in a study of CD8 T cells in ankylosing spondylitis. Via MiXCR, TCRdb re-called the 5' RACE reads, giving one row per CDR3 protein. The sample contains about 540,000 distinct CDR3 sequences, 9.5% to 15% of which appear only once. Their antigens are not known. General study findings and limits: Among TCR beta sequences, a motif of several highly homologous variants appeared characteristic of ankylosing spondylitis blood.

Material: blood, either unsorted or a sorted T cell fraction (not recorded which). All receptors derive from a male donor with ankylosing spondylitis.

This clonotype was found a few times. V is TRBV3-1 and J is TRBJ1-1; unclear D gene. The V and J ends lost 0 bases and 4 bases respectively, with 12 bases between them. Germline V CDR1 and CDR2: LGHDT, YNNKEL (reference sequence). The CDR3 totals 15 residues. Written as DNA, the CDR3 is TGTGCCAGCAGCCAAGATAAGGGAGAGACCACTGAAGCTTTCTTT. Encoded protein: CASSQDKGETTEAFF.

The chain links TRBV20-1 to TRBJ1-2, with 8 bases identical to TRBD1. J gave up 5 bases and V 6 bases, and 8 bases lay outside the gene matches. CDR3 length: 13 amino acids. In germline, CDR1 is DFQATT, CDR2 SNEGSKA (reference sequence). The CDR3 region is CSATDRAGYGYTF. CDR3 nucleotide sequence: TGCAGTGCCACGGACAGGGCCGGTTATGGCTACACCTTC.

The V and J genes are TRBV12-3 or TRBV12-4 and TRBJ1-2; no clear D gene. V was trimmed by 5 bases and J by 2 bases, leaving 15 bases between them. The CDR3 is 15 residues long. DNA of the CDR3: TGTGCCAGCAGTGCGCATGGAGCAGTCAACTATGGCTACACCTTC. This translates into CASSAHGAVNYGYTF.

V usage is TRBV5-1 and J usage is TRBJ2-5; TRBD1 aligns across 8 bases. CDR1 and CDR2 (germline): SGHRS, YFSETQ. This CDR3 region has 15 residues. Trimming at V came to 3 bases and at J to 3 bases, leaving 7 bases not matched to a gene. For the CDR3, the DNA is TGCGCCAGCAGCTCGGGGGACAGGACTGAAGAGACCCAGTACTTC. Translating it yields CASSSGDRTEETQYF.

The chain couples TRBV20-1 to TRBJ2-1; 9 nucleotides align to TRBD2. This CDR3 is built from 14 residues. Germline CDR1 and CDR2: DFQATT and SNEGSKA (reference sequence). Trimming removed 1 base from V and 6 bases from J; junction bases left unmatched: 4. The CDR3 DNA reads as TGCAGTGCTAGAGGCGGGAGGGCCTTCAATGAGCAGTTCTTC. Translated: CSARGGRAFNEQFF.

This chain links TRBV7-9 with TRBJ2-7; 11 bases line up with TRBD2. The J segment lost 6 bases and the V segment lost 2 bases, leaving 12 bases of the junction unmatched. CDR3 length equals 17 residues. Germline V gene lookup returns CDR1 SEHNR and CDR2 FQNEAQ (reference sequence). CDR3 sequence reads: CASSLLLAGGLEREQYV. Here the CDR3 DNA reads TGTGCCAGCAGCTTACTTCTAGCGGGAGGTCTGGAGCGCGAGCAGTACGTC.

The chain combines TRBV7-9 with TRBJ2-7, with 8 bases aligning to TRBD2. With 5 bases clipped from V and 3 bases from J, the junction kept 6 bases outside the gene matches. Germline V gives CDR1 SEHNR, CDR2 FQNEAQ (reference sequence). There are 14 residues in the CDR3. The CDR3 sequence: CASSISGMGYEQYV. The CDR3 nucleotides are TGTGCCAGCAGCATTAGCGGGATGGGCTACGAGCAGTACGTC.

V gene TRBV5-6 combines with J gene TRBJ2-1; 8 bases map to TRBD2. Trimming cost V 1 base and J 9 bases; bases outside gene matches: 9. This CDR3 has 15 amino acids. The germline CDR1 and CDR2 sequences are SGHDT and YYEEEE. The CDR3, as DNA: TGTGCCAGCAGCTTGTCGGGAGGGCTAGCGGGTGAGCAGTTCTTC. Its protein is CASSLSGGLAGEQFF.

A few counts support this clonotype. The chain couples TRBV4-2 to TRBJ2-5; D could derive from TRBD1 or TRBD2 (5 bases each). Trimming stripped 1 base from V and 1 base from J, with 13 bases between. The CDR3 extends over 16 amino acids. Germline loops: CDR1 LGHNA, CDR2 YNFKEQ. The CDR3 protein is CASSQVWGTSQETQYF. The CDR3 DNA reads TGTGCCAGCAGCCAAGTTTGGGGGACCTCCCAAGAGACCCAGTACTTC.

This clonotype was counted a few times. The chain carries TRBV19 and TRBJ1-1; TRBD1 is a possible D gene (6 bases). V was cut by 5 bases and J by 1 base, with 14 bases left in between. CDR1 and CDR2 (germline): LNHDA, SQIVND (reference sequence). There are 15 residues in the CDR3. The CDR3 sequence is CASSVIEDRNTEAFF. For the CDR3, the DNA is TGTGCCAGTAGTGTAATTGAGGACAGGAACACTGAAGCTTTCTTT.

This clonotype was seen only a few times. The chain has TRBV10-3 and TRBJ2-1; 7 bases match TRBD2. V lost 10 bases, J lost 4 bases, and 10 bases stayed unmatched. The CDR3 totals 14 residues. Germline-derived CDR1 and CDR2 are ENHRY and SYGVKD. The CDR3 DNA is TGTGCCACCTCATGGGCTAGCGGATACAATGAGCAGTTCTTC. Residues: CATSWASGYNEQFF.

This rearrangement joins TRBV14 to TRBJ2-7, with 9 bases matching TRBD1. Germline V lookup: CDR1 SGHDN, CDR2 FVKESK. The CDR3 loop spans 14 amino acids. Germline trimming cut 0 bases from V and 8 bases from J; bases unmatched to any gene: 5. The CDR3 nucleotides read TGTGCCAGCAGCCAAGATTTCGGACAGGGGAAGCAGTACTTC. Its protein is CASSQDFGQGKQYF.

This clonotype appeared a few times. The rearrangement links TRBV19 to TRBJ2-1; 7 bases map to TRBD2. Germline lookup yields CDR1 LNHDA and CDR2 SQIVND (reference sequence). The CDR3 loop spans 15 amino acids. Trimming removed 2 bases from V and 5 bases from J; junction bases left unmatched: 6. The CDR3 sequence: CASSISSGPHNEQFF. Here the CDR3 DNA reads TGTGCCAGTAGTATAAGTAGCGGGCCACACAATGAGCAGTTCTTC.

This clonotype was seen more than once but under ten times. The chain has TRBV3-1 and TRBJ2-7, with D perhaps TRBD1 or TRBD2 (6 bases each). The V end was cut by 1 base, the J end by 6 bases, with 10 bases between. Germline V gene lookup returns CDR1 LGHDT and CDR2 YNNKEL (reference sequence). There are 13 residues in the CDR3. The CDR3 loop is CASSQGGGGEQYV. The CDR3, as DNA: TGTGCCAGCAGCCAAGGAGGAGGGGGCGAGCAGTACGTC.

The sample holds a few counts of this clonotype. The CDR3, as DNA: TGTGCCAGCAGTTACCCTGAACGGTGGAGGGAGACCCAGTACTTC. It translates to CASSYPERWRETQYF. The chain couples TRBV6-2 or TRBV6-3 to TRBJ2-5; maybe TRBD2 (5 bases). The CDR3 extends over 15 amino acids. Looked up from germline, CDR1 is MNHEY and CDR2 is SVGEGT. The ends were cut back, 2 bases at V and 5 bases at J, with 15 bases in the middle.

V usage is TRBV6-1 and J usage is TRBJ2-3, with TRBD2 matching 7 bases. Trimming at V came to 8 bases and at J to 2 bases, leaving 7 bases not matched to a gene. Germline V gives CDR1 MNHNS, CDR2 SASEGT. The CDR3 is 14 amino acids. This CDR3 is CASRREGYTDTQYF. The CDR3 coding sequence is TGTGCCAGCCGGAGGGAGGGGTACACAGATACGCAGTATTTT.

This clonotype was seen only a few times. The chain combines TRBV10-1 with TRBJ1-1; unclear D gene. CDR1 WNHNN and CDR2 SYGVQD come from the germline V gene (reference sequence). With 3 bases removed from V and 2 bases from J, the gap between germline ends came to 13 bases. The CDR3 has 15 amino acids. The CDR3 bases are TGCGCCAGCAGTGACGGCGCGGCAACAAACACTGAAGCTTTCTTT. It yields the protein CASSDGAATNTEAFF.

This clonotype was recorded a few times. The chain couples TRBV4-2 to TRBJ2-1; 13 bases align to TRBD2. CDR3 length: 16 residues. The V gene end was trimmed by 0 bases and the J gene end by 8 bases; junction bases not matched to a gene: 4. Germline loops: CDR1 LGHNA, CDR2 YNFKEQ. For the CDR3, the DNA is TGTGCCAGCAGCCAAGAGACTAGCGGGAGGTCCCATGAGCAGTTCTTC. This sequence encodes CASSQETSGRSHEQFF.

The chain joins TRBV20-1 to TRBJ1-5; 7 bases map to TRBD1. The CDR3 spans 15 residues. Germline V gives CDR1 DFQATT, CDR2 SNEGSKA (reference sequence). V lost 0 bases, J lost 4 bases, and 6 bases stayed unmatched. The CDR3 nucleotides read TGCAGTGCTAGAGATCTTGGGACAGTTAATCAGCCCCAGCATTTT. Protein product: CSARDLGTVNQPQHF.

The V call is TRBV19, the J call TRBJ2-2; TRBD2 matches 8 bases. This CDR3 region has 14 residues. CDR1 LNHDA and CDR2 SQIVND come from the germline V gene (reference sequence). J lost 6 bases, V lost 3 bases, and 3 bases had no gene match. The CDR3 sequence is CASSIKTSAGELFF. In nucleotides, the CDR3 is TGTGCCAGTAGTATTAAGACTAGCGCCGGGGAGCTGTTTTTT.

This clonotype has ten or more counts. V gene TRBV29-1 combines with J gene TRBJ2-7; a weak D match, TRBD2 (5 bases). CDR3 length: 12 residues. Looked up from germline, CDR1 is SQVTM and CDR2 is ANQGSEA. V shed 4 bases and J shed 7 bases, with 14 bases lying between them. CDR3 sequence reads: CSVGTGLGEQYV. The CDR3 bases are TGCAGCGTTGGGACTGGCTTGGGGGAGCAGTACGTC.

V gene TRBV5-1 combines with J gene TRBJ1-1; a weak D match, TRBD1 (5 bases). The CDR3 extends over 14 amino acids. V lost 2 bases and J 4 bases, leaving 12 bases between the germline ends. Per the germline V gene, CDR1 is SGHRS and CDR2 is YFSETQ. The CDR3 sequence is CASSLEGPSTEAFF. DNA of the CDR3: TGCGCCAGCAGCTTAGAGGGGCCAAGCACTGAAGCTTTCTTT. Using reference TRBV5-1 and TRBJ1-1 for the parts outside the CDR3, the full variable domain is KAGVTQTPRYLIKTRGQQVTLSCSPISGHRSVSWYQQTPGQGLQFLFEYFSETQRNKGNFPGRFSGRQFSNSRSEMNVSTLELGDSALYLCASSLEGPSTEAFFGQGTRLTVV.